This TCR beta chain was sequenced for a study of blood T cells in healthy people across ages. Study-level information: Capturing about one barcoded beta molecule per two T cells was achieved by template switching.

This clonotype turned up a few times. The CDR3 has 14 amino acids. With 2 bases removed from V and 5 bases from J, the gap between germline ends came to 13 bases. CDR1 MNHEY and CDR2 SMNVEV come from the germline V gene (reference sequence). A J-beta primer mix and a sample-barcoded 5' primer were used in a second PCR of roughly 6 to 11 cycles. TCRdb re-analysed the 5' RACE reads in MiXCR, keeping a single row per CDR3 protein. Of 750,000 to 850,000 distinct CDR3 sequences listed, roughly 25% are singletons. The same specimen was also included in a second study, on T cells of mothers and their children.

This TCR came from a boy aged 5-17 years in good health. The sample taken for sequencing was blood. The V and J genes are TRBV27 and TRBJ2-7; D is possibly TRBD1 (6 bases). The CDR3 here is CASSLGRGSHEQYF. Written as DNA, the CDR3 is TGTGCCAGCAGTTTAGGTAGGGGGTCGCACGAGCAGTACTTC.